A single T cell receptor (beta chain) is shown here with its context. Assay used: immunoSEQ multiplex PCR; TCRdb lists only in-frame clones, some missing. The table has about 63,000 clones, roughly 85% seen once. These data originate in a study of blood T cell repertoires in COVID-19. This CDR3 spans 16 amino acids. From germline, CDR1 is MGHDK and CDR2 SYGVNS. Trimming left V 4 bases short and J 6 bases short, with 19 bases between. The specimen was peripheral blood. This TCR was sampled from a human donor in a cohort sampled during active COVID-19. The V and J genes are TRBV25-1 and TRBJ2-1; tentative D call: TRBD1 (6 bases). The CDR3 DNA reads TGTGCCAGCAGTGGGGTTTTCGGGACAAAAAGCAATGAGCAGTTCTTC. Protein: CASSGVFGTKSNEQFF.